This T cell receptor beta chain derives from a study of CD8 T cells in ankylosing spondylitis. 5'-RACE, quantitative and with molecular barcodes, yielded the TCR beta libraries. MiXCR, run by TCRdb on the 5' RACE reads, gives a single entry per CDR3 protein. Among about 140,000 distinct CDR3 sequences listed, 6% to 8.5% were seen once. This clonotype was seen ten or more times. With 1 base clipped from V and 5 bases from J, the junction kept 3 bases outside the gene matches. CDR3 length: 13 residues. Per germline, CDR1 GTSNPN and CDR2 SVGIG (reference sequence). The chain couples TRBV30 to TRBJ2-3, with 7 bases fitting TRBD2. The sequencing input was blood, either unsorted or a sorted T cell fraction (not recorded which). This clonotype originated in a female donor with ankylosing spondylitis or in good health (not recorded which). This CDR3 is CAWSAGGEDTQYF. In nucleotides, the CDR3 is TGTGCCTGGAGTGCGGGGGGAGAAGATACGCAGTATTTT. Looking up the rest from reference TRBV30 and TRBJ2-3 gives the full variable domain: SQTIHQWPATLVQPVGSPLSLECTVEGTSNPNLYWYRQAAGRGLQLLFYSVGIGQISSEVPQNLSASRPQDRQFILSSKKLLLSDSGFYLCAWSAGGEDTQYFGPGTRLTVL.